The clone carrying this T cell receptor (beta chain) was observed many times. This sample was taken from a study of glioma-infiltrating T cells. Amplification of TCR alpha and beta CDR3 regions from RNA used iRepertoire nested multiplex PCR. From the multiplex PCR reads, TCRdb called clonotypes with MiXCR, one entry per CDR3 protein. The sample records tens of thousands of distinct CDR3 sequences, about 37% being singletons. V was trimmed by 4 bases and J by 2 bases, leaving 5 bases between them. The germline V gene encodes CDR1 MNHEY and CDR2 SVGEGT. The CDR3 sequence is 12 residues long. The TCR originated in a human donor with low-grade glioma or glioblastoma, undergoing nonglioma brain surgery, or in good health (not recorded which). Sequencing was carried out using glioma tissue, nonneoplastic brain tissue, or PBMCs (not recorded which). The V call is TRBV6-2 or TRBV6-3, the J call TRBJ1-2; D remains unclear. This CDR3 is CASSSTNYGYTF. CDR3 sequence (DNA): TGTGCCAGCAGTTCTACAAACTATGGCTACACCTTC.